Listed here are 10 T cell receptor beta chains from one sample, sequenced in a study of T cells after yellow fever vaccination. MiXCR, applied by TCRdb to the 5' RACE reads, yields one record per CDR3 protein. The data show approximately 110,000 distinct CDR3 sequences, with more than 6.5% seen just once and around 2.3% held by the top ten. Sample: CD4+ T cells sorted from PBMCs, taken approximately 11 days after the first yellow fever vaccination. The source of these receptors is a young man who received the YFV17D yellow fever vaccine.

This clonotype has a count of ten or more. The rearrangement joins TRBV7-2 to TRBJ1-5; 7 bases are a match to TRBD1. V trimming: 2 bases; J trimming: 0 bases; junction bases outside the gene matches: 4. This CDR3 has 16 amino acids. Looked up from germline, CDR1 is SGHTA and CDR2 is FQGNSA. For the CDR3, the DNA is TGTGCCAGCAGCTTACAGGGGGGAATTAGCAATCAGCCCCAGCATTTT. Its protein is CASSLQGGISNQPQHF.

This clonotype was counted many times. V gene TRBV30 combines with J gene TRBJ1-1; D possibly corresponds to TRBD1 (5 bases). The V and J ends lost 1 base and 4 bases respectively, with 10 bases between them. Germline loops: CDR1 GTSNPN, CDR2 SVGIG (reference sequence). The CDR3 has 13 amino acids. DNA for the CDR3: TGTGCCTGGAGTGGGCCTCAGGGCACTGAAGCTTTCTTT. It encodes CAWSGPQGTEAFF.

This clonotype was seen many times. The chain carries TRBV6-5 and TRBJ2-7; D gene unclear. From germline, CDR1 is MNHEY and CDR2 SVGAGI. The V end lost 0 bases, the J end lost 3 bases, and 12 bases lay between the germline ends. The CDR3 runs to 15 residues. CDR3 region: CASSYSIAPVYEQYF. DNA of the CDR3: TGTGCCAGCAGTTACTCGATAGCCCCGGTCTACGAGCAGTACTTC.

V usage is TRBV20-1 and J usage is TRBJ1-4; D may be TRBD1 (5 bases). The CDR3 is 14 amino acids. Germline loops: CDR1 DFQATT, CDR2 SNEGSKA (reference sequence). The V gene lost 5 bases and the J gene lost 0 bases, with 10 bases spanning the gap. CDR3 sequence (DNA): TGCAGTGCTGGAGGACATTCAACTAATGAAAAACTGTTTTTT. Protein product: CSAGGHSTNEKLFF.

This clonotype has a count of ten or more. The chain combines TRBV12-3 or TRBV12-4 with TRBJ1-6, with D possibly TRBD1 on 6 matching bases. The CDR3 covers 15 residues. With 2 bases removed from V and 8 bases from J, the gap between germline ends came to 13 bases. This chain's CDR3 is CASSLMGGSDSPLHF. The CDR3 coding sequence is TGTGCCAGCAGTTTAATGGGGGGCAGTGATTCACCCCTCCACTTT.

This clonotype came up many times. The rearrangement joins TRBV4-1 to TRBJ2-1; 12 bases match TRBD2. CDR3 length equals 19 residues. Germline V gene data show CDR1 as MGHRA and CDR2 as YSYEKL. The ends lost 2 bases at V and 5 bases at J; junction bases unmatched: 13. CDR3 protein: CASSQLPAASGGVHNEQFF. CDR3 nucleotides: TGCGCCAGCAGCCAACTCCCGGCAGCTAGCGGGGGGGTGCACAATGAGCAGTTCTTC.

This clonotype was seen many times. The chain links TRBV3-1 to TRBJ1-2, with D possibly matching TRBD1 (5 bases). CDR1 is LGHDT and CDR2 is YNNKEL in the germline V gene (reference sequence). Between the trimmed V and J ends, which lost 6 bases and 0 bases, there was a span of 8 bases. This CDR3 has 13 residues. The CDR3 sequence: CASRGGSNYGYTF. For the CDR3, the DNA is TGTGCCAGCAGGGGGGGTTCTAACTATGGCTACACCTTC.

This clonotype was picked up many times. The chain links TRBV5-8 to TRBJ1-5; the match to TRBD1 covers 8 bases. Unmatched junction bases numbered 7, after V lost 4 bases and J lost 7 bases. The germline CDR1 and CDR2 sequences are SGHTS and YDEGEE. The CDR3 extends over 14 amino acids. CDR3 sequence (DNA): TGTGCCAGCAGCATCGGACAGGGAGGGCAGCCCCAGCATTTT. Its protein is CASSIGQGGQPQHF.

This clonotype appeared a few times. V is TRBV3-1 and J is TRBJ1-6; 7 nucleotides agree with TRBD1. The germline V gene has CDR1 LGHDT and CDR2 YNNKEL (reference sequence). The CDR3 is made up of 15 amino acids. V trimming: 5 bases; J trimming: 4 bases; junction bases outside the gene matches: 5. This CDR3 is CASSVGTDYNSPLHF. The CDR3 coding sequence is TGTGCCAGCAGCGTCGGGACAGATTATAATTCACCCCTCCACTTT.

This clonotype was detected ten times or more. The rearrangement uses TRBV20-1 and TRBJ2-5; D not certain. Trimming removed 0 bases at V and 1 base at J, with 9 bases between. The germline gives CDR1 DFQATT, CDR2 SNEGSKA (reference sequence). The CDR3 runs to 14 residues. In nucleotides, the CDR3 is TGCAGTGCTAGAGATTACCACCGCCAAGAGACCCAGTACTTC. Protein: CSARDYHRQETQYF.